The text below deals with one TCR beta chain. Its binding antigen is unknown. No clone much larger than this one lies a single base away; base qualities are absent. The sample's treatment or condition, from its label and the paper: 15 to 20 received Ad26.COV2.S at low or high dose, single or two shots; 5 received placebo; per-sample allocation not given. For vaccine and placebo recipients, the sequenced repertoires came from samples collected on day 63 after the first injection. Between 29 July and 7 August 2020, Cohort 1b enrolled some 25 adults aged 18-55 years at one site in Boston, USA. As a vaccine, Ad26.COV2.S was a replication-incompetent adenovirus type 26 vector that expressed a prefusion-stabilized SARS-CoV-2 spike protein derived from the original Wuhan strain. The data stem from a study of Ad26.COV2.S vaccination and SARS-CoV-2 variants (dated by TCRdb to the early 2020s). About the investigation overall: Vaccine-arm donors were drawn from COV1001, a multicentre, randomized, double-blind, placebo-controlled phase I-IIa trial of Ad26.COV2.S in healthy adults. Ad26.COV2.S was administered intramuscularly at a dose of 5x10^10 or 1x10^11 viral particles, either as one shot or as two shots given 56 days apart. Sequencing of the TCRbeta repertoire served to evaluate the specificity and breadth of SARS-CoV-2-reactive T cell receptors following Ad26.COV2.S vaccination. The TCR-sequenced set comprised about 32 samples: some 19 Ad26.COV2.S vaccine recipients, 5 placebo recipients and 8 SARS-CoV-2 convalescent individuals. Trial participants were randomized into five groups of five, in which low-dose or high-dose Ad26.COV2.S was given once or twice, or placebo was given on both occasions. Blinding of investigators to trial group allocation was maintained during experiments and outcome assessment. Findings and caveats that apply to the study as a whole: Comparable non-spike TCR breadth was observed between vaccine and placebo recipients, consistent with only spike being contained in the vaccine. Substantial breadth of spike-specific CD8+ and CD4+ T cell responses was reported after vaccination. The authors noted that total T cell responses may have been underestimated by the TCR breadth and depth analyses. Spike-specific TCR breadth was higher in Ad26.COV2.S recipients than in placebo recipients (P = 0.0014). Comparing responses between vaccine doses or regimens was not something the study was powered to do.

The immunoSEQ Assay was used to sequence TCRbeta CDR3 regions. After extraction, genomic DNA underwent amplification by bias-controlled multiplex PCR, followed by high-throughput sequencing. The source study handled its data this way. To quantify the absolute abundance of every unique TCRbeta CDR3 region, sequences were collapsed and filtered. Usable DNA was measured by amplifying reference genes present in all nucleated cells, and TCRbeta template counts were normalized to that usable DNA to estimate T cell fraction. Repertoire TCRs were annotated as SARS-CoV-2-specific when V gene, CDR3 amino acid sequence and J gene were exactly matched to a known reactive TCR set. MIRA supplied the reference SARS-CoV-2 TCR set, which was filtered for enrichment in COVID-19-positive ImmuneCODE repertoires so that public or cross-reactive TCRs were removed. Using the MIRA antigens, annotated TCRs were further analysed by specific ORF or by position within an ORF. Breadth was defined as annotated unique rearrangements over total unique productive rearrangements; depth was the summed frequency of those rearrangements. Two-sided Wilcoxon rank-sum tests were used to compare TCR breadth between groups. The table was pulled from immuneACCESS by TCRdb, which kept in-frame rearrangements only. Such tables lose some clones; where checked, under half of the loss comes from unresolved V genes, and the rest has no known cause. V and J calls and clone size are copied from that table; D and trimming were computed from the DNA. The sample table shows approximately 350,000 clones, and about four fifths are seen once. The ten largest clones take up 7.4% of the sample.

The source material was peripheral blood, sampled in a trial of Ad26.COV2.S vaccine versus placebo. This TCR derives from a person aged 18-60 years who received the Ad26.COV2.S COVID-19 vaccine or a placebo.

In nucleotide form, the sequence is TGTGCCAGCAGCTCCCGGTTGTACGAGAACACCGGGGAGCTGTTTTTT. This is translated as CASSSRLYENTGELFF. This chain is built from TRBV11-3 and TRBJ2-2, with no reliable assignment of the D segment. Between the V and J ends, shortened by 4 bases and 1 base respectively, the junction contains 13 bases. The CDR1 and CDR2 encoded by the germline V gene are SGHNT and YENEEA. There are 16 amino acids in the CDR3, from cysteine to phenylalanine inclusive. Only the CDR3 part of the read is kept: 48 bases, read in frame from the first base.